The 21 T cell receptor beta chains below come from one sample, sequenced in a study of circulating and synovial CD4+ cells in juvenile arthritis. Sequencing was performed with immunoSEQ multiplex PCR; in TCRdb, only in-frame clones are kept and a portion is missing. The sample lists 30,000 to 40,000 clones; 90% to 95% were seen once. The source material was CD4+ T cells from blood. The receptors shown here come from a human donor with juvenile idiopathic arthritis.

A few counts support this clone. The V call is TRBV6-1, the J call TRBJ2-7; a weak D match, TRBD1 (6 bases). CDR1 is MNHNS and CDR2 is SASEGT in the germline V gene. Trimming stripped 3 bases from V and 6 bases from J, with 15 bases between. The CDR3 contains 14 residues. CDR3 sequence (DNA): TGTGCCAGCAGTGAGTCAGGGGTGAGGGGCGAGCAGTACTTC. Translation gives CASSESGVRGEQYF.

This clone was recorded a few times. The rearrangement links TRBV6-6 to TRBJ1-3, with 9 bases matching TRBD1. The length of the CDR3 is 14 residues. The germline V gene has CDR1 MNHNY and CDR2 SVGAGI (reference sequence). V lost 7 bases to trimming and J lost 6 bases; unmatched junction nucleotides: 7. Here the CDR3 reads CASTGQGRENTIYF. The DNA for the CDR3 is TGTGCCAGCACCGGACAGGGGAGGGAAAACACCATATATTTT.

This chain uses TRBV28 with TRBJ1-1; a possible D gene is TRBD1 (5 bases). Germline loops: CDR1 MDHEN, CDR2 SYDVKM. The CDR3 totals 12 residues. Trimming cost V 6 bases and J 5 bases, with 10 bases left between them. The CDR3 bases are TGTGCCAGCAGCTCGGGGGGGACTGAAGCTTTCTTT. This translates into CASSSGGTEAFF.

This sequence joins TRBV29-1 and TRBJ2-7; 7 bases agree with TRBD1. CDR3 length: 12 amino acids. Germline V gene data show CDR1 as SQVTM and CDR2 as ANQGSEA. V was pared by 6 bases and J by 3 bases, with 5 bases of the junction left unmatched. The CDR3 DNA reads as TGCAGCGTCCAGGGGGACCTCTACGAGCAGTACTTC. Translating gives CSVQGDLYEQYF.

The CDR3 DNA follows: TGCAGCGTTGGAAGGGGACAAAGCACAGATACGCAGTATTTT. This translates into CSVGRGQSTDTQYF. This chain links TRBV29-1 with TRBJ2-3; maybe TRBD1 (6 bases). Germline CDR1 SQVTM, CDR2 ANQGSEA. The V and J ends lost 4 bases and 0 bases respectively, with 11 bases between them. The CDR3 has 14 amino acids.

The genes are TRBV4-1 and TRBJ2-2; 15 positions agree with TRBD2. Germline-derived CDR1 and CDR2 are MGHRA and YSYEKL. V lost 2 bases to trimming and J lost 5 bases; unmatched junction nucleotides: 3. The CDR3 loop spans 17 amino acids. CDR3 amino acids: CASSQTGTSGGTGELFF. CDR3 coding DNA: TGCGCCAGCAGCCAAACCGGGACTAGCGGGGGGACCGGGGAGCTGTTTTTT.

The V and J genes are TRBV28 and TRBJ2-7; D might be TRBD1 (6 bases). Germline CDR1 and CDR2: MDHEN and SYDVKM. Trimming took off 3 bases at V and 6 bases at J, with 9 bases between the two ends. The CDR3 is made up of 12 amino acids. This CDR3 is CASSFFRGEQYF. The CDR3 DNA is TGTGCCAGCAGTTTTTTCAGGGGCGAGCAGTACTTC.

This clone occurred once. The J gene is TRBJ1-4, the V gene TRBV7-9; D uncertain. Germline CDR1 is SEHNR and CDR2 is FQNEAQ (reference sequence). The CDR3 runs to 13 residues. The V gene lost 5 bases and the J gene lost 5 bases, with 9 bases spanning the gap. In DNA form, the CDR3 reads TGTGCCAGCAGCCTGGGCGGGAATGAAAAACTGTTTTTT. As protein: CASSLGGNEKLFF. The whole variable domain, remainder taken from reference TRBV7-9 and TRBJ1-4, is DTGVSQNPRHKITKRGQNVTFRCDPISEHNRLYWYRQTLGQGPEFLTYFQNEAQLEKSRLLSDRFSAERPKGSFSTLEIQRTEQGDSAMYLCASSLGGNEKLFFGSGTQLSVL.

Comment on this clone: Within the sample, other DNA sequences also encode this same CDR3. This sequence joins TRBV6-6 and TRBJ1-6, with D possibly being TRBD1 (6 bases). Trimming left V 1 base short and J 5 bases short, with 9 bases between. Germline CDR1 MNHNY, CDR2 SVGAGI (reference sequence). CDR3 length: 15 amino acids. The CDR3 bases are TGTGCCAGCAGTTACTACGCAGGGGATAATTCACCCCTCCACTTT. Its translation: CASSYYAGDNSPLHF.

This chain connects TRBV5-6 to TRBJ1-5; D remains ambiguous. This CDR3 contains 15 residues. V was clipped by 3 bases and J by 3 bases, with 13 bases between them. CDR1 and CDR2 from the germline V gene are SGHDT and YYEEEE. CDR3 DNA: TGTGCCAGCAGCTATGGAGGGCAGAACAATCAGCCCCAGCATTTT. Its protein is CASSYGGQNNQPQHF.

V is TRBV4-1 and J is TRBJ2-3, with no clear D. The germline V gene has CDR1 MGHRA and CDR2 YSYEKL. CDR3 length: 13 amino acids. V lost 2 bases and J 5 bases, leaving 8 bases between the germline ends. This CDR3 is CASSQLGVDTQYF. The CDR3 DNA reads TGCGCCAGCAGCCAACTAGGAGTAGATACGCAGTATTTT.

This sequence joins TRBV27 and TRBJ2-7; D is uncertain. The germline V gene encodes CDR1 MNHEY and CDR2 SMNVEV (reference sequence). The germline V and J ends were trimmed by 5 bases and 1 base, with 15 bases remaining between them. The CDR3 contains 15 residues. CDR3 nucleotide sequence: TGTGCCAGCAGTACCCTTAGAGCGTCGTCCTACGAGCAGTACTTC. Translation gives CASSTLRASSYEQYF.

As DNA, the CDR3 is TGTGCCAGCTCACCAAACAGGGTCGAGCAGTACTTC. This codes for CASSPNRVEQYF. This chain links TRBV18 with TRBJ2-7; a weak D match, TRBD1 (6 bases). Trimming took 2 bases from V and 6 from J, leaving 8 bases between them. Germline CDR1 is KGHSH and CDR2 is LQKENI. The CDR3 totals 12 residues.

The chain is built from TRBV7-3 and TRBJ2-7; TRBD1 matches 12 bases. This CDR3 spans 14 amino acids. Germline V CDR1 and CDR2: SGHTA, FQGTGA. Trimming cost V 5 bases and J 6 bases; bases outside gene matches: 5. This chain's CDR3 is CASSPGQGAGEQYF. The CDR3 DNA follows: TGTGCCAGCAGCCCGGGACAGGGGGCTGGCGAGCAGTACTTC.

This clone was seen once. The V call is TRBV6-6, the J call TRBJ1-5, with 7 bases matching TRBD1. CDR3 length: 15 residues. Germline V lookup: CDR1 MNHNY, CDR2 SVGAGI (reference sequence). Unmatched junction bases numbered 8, after V lost 0 bases and J lost 9 bases. The CDR3 spells CASSYSTGTEVPQHF. CDR3 nucleotide sequence: TGTGCCAGCAGTTACTCTACCGGGACAGAGGTGCCCCAGCATTTT.

The chain links TRBV29-1 to TRBJ2-3; the match to TRBD1 covers 7 bases. The V gene end was trimmed by 4 bases and the J gene end by 5 bases; junction bases not matched to a gene: 3. This CDR3 has 12 amino acids. Germline V gene sequence: CDR1 SQVTM, CDR2 ANQGSEA. This CDR3 is CSVGQGKDTQYF. The CDR3 DNA reads TGCAGCGTTGGACAGGGAAAAGATACGCAGTATTTT.

This chain links TRBV27 with TRBJ1-1; 10 bases fit TRBD1. CDR3 length: 15 amino acids. Germline CDR1 is MNHEY and CDR2 is SMNVEV (reference sequence). The V and J ends lost 11 bases and 0 bases, in that order; junction bases with no gene match: 9. CDR3 DNA: TGTGCCGCGGGACAGGGGACATCCATGAACACTGAAGCTTTCTTT. Amino acids: CAAGQGTSMNTEAFF.

The CDR3 region is CASRRVSSGANVLTF. CDR3 coding DNA: TGTGCCAGCAGACGCGTTAGCTCTGGGGCCAACGTCCTGACTTTC. This sequence joins TRBV27 and TRBJ2-6; D unclear. The ends were cut back, 6 bases at V and 0 bases at J, with 9 bases in the middle. The germline gives CDR1 MNHEY, CDR2 SMNVEV (reference sequence). This CDR3 contains 15 residues.

This chain joins TRBV7-2 and TRBJ1-1, with TRBD1 matching 8 bases. CDR1 and CDR2 from the germline V gene are SGHTA and FQGNSA. The CDR3 runs to 14 residues. V lost 5 bases, J lost 4 bases, and 6 bases stayed unmatched. The CDR3, as DNA: TGTGCCAGCAGCGATCACAGGGGGGGCACTGAAGCTTTCTTT. Translation gives CASSDHRGGTEAFF.

The gene calls are TRBV19 and TRBJ2-5, with D possibly TRBD2 on 6 matching bases. The CDR3 consists of 14 residues. Trimming pared 5 bases from V and 3 bases from J, leaving 13 bases between. Looked up from germline, CDR1 is LNHDA and CDR2 is SQIVND (reference sequence). This CDR3 is CASSRGGIEETQYF. DNA for the CDR3: TGTGCCAGTAGTCGTGGCGGGATCGAAGAGACCCAGTACTTC.

The chain is built from TRBV4-1 and TRBJ2-2; the match to TRBD2 covers 8 bases. The V and J ends lost 2 bases and 7 bases, in that order; junction bases with no gene match: 15. Per the germline V gene, CDR1 is MGHRA and CDR2 is YSYEKL. This CDR3 region has 18 residues. The CDR3 DNA is TGCGCCAGCAGCCAATTACGGTTGTCGGGGGGGCGGCACGGGGAGCTGTTTTTT. Residues: CASSQLRLSGGRHGELFF.